The 22 T cell receptor beta chains in this list originate from one sample, sequenced in a study of shared clonotypes between healthy human individuals. Naive CD8 cells, CD45RO-negative and positively selected for CCR7, excluded terminally differentiated effector memory CD45RA+ cells. Only in-frame clones appear in the TCRdb table, and some are missing; sequencing was by immunoSEQ multiplex PCR. The sample lists more than 2 million clones; 93% were seen once. The sequencing input was naive CD8+ T cells from PBMCs. All receptors come from a man aged 18 to 29 in good health. Some clones in this sample may be carry-over from other donors' samples.

This chain uses TRBV5-3 with TRBJ1-2; D possibly corresponds to TRBD1 (5 bases). TRBV5-3 is designated an ORF whose function remains uncertain. V lost 7 bases, J lost 4 bases, and 17 bases lay in between. There are 14 residues in the CDR3. CDR3 bases: TGTGCCAGATTCTGTTCCGGGGGATTCTATGGCTACACCTTC. It yields the protein CARFCSGGFYGYTF.

CDR3 protein: CASRSDRFSYNEQFF. CDR3 DNA sequence: TGTGCCAGCAGATCCGACAGATTCTCCTACAATGAGCAGTTCTTC. The J gene is TRBJ2-1, the V gene TRBV6-5, with D tentatively TRBD1 (5 bases). Trimming stripped 6 bases from V and 0 bases from J, with 12 bases between. CDR1 is MNHEY and CDR2 is SVGAGI in the germline V gene. This CDR3 is 15 amino acids long.

Notes on this clone: Different DNA sequences within this sample yield the same CDR3. V and J are TRBV7-2 and TRBJ2-1; D is unresolved. V was pared by 1 base and J by 7 bases, with 8 bases between. The length of the CDR3 is 13 residues. Germline V gives CDR1 SGHTA, CDR2 FQGNSA. CDR3 sequence (DNA): TGTGCCAGCAGCTTAGGAGGCCTAAATGAGCAGTTCTTC. Translated: CASSLGGLNEQFF.

The chain links TRBV7-2 to TRBJ2-7; perhaps TRBD1 as D (6 bases). Germline loops: CDR1 SGHTA, CDR2 FQGNSA. The CDR3 runs to 19 residues. The germline V and J ends were trimmed by 4 bases and 2 bases, with 27 bases remaining between them. The CDR3 region has the DNA TGTGCCAGCAGCTCCCCGGCCTCTGATGACAGGCCTGGCGCCTACGAGCAGTACTTC. This translates into CASSSPASDDRPGAYEQYF.

This chain joins TRBV29-1 and TRBJ2-7, with D perhaps matching TRBD2 (6 bases). V lost 7 bases and J 3 bases, leaving 16 bases between the germline ends. CDR1 and CDR2 from the germline V gene are SQVTM and ANQGSEA. The CDR3 runs 13 residues. Here the CDR3 DNA reads TGCAGCGCAATTCGGGAGAATCGCTACGAGCAGTACTTC. It codes for CSAIRENRYEQYF.

This sequence joins TRBV7-6 and TRBJ2-2; 7 nucleotides line up with TRBD2. The trim removed 1 base at V and 6 bases at J, leaving 8 bases unmatched. Germline V gene lookup returns CDR1 SGHVS and CDR2 FNYEAQ. This CDR3 is 16 amino acids long. DNA of the CDR3: TGTGCCAGCAGCTTAGGGACTAGTGTTACCCCCGGGGAGCTGTTTTTT. It translates to CASSLGTSVTPGELFF.

This chain links TRBV29-1 with TRBJ2-7, with 7 bases lining up with TRBD1. The CDR3 is made up of 14 amino acids. J lost 5 bases, V lost 4 bases, and 11 bases had no gene match. The V gene's germline CDR1 is SQVTM and CDR2 ANQGSEA. CDR3 DNA sequence: TGCAGCGTTGCGAAGGGACAGAGCCGAGACGAGCAGTACTTC. Its translation: CSVAKGQSRDEQYF.

The rearrangement links TRBV27 to TRBJ2-3; D unresolved. Deletions cut 5 bases from V and 2 bases from J, with 8 bases between. Looked up from germline, CDR1 is MNHEY and CDR2 is SMNVEV (reference sequence). The CDR3 sequence is 13 residues long. This CDR3 reads CASSVVATDTQYF. The CDR3 DNA sequence: TGTGCCAGCAGTGTTGTGGCCACAGATACGCAGTATTTT.

The DNA for the CDR3 is TGTGCCAGCAGTTCGGGGAGAGGGTATGGCTACACCTTC. Protein sequence: CASSSGRGYGYTF. The chain uses TRBV6-5 and TRBJ1-2; no clear D. V lost 4 bases and J lost 5, with 11 bases in between. The CDR3 has 13 residues. The germline V gene encodes CDR1 MNHEY and CDR2 SVGAGI.

In its sample, this clone was seen once. The J gene is TRBJ1-1, the V gene TRBV5-6; D might be TRBD1 (5 bases). The CDR3 totals 14 residues. Germline V lookup: CDR1 SGHDT, CDR2 YYEEEE. Deletions cut 3 bases from V and 1 base from J, with 10 bases between. This CDR3 is CASSSGQTNTEAFF. CDR3 DNA sequence: TGTGCCAGCAGCTCCGGACAAACGAACACTGAAGCTTTCTTT.

The rearrangement links TRBV19 to TRBJ2-7; 8 bases match TRBD2. Germline-derived CDR1 and CDR2 are LNHDA and SQIVND (reference sequence). The CDR3 contains 11 residues. With V trimmed by 8 bases and J by 7 bases, 4 bases remained unmatched. This CDR3 is CASGGLAEQYF. The CDR3 nucleotides read TGTGCCAGTGGTGGACTAGCAGAGCAGTACTTC.

The chain uses TRBV11-2 and TRBJ1-1, with a possible D match to TRBD1 (5 bases). This CDR3 spans 13 amino acids. V was shortened by 5 bases and J by 7 bases, with 14 bases between the two germline ends. Germline lookup yields CDR1 SGHAT and CDR2 FQNNGV. The CDR3 sequence is CASSAGTDDEAFF. For the CDR3, the DNA is TGTGCCAGCAGCGCCGGGACGGACGATGAAGCTTTCTTT.

This chain uses TRBV30 with TRBJ1-2; D is undetermined. Germline loops: CDR1 GTSNPN, CDR2 SVGIG (reference sequence). Between the trimmed V and J ends, which lost 8 bases and 0 bases, there was a span of 16 bases. The CDR3 totals 14 residues. The CDR3 is CALTETLANYGYTF. The CDR3 coding sequence is TGTGCCCTGACGGAGACCCTAGCTAACTATGGCTACACCTTC.

V usage is TRBV6-5 and J usage is TRBJ2-5; D not certain. The CDR3 is made up of 14 amino acids. Germline CDR1 reads MNHEY; CDR2 reads SVGAGI. The V end lost 0 bases, the J end lost 4 bases, and 9 bases lay between the germline ends. The CDR3 reads CASSYSGLRETQYF. CDR3 nucleotides: TGTGCCAGCAGTTACTCGGGCCTCAGAGAGACCCAGTACTTC.

CDR3 residues: CASSEGLAWYEQYF. In DNA form, the CDR3 reads TGTGCCAGCAGTGAGGGTCTTGCGTGGTACGAGCAGTACTTC. The genes are TRBV6-1 and TRBJ2-7; no clear D gene. The CDR3 spans 14 residues. Trimming removed 3 bases from V and 4 bases from J, with 13 bases in between. CDR1 is MNHNS, CDR2 SASEGT, per germline.

CDR3 loop: CASSLRGLREGETQYF. The CDR3, as DNA: TGTGCCAGCAGCTTAAGGGGTCTGCGGGAGGGCGAGACCCAGTACTTC. The chain is built from TRBV7-3 and TRBJ2-5; 9 bases match TRBD2. The germline CDR1 and CDR2 sequences are SGHTA and FQGTGA. The CDR3 is 16 residues long. The ends lost 1 base at V and 5 bases at J; junction bases unmatched: 8.

The J gene is TRBJ1-2, the V gene TRBV5-1; 8 bases align to TRBD1. CDR3 length equals 13 residues. Germline CDR1 and CDR2: SGHRS and YFSETQ. V lost 3 bases, J lost 3 bases, and 1 base stayed unmatched. The CDR3 DNA is TGCGCCAGCAGCTCGGACAGGGACTATGGCTACACCTTC. This encodes CASSSDRDYGYTF.

The chain has TRBV7-9 and TRBJ2-7; D is uncertain. The germline V and J ends were trimmed by 1 base and 5 bases, with 6 bases remaining between them. CDR1 and CDR2 (germline): SEHNR, FQNEAQ (reference sequence). The CDR3 is 12 amino acids. The CDR3 nucleotides are TGTGCCAGCAGCTTAGTGGCCCACGAGCAGTACTTC. The encoded protein is CASSLVAHEQYF.

The rearrangement joins TRBV6-1 to TRBJ2-7; TRBD2 matches 9 bases. The germline V gene encodes CDR1 MNHNS and CDR2 SASEGT. The CDR3 is 13 amino acids. Losses at the gene ends were 9 bases for V and 3 bases for J; bases not matched to a gene: 6. The CDR3, as DNA: TGTGCCAGTATGGCTAGCGGGATCTACGAGCAGTACTTC. Translating gives CASMASGIYEQYF.

As concerns this clone: Within the sample, other DNA sequences also encode this same CDR3. The chain uses TRBV29-1 and TRBJ2-1; possible D gene TRBD1, 6 bases. Looked up from germline, CDR1 is SQVTM and CDR2 is ANQGSEA. CDR3 length: 14 amino acids. Trimming left V 2 bases short and J 1 base short, with 9 bases between. The CDR3: CSVESDRSYNEQFF. DNA for the CDR3: TGCAGCGTTGAATCGGACAGATCCTACAATGAGCAGTTCTTC.

J is TRBJ2-2 and V is TRBV6-4; the D is unclear. The CDR3 sequence is 16 residues long. The V gene's germline CDR1 is MRHNA and CDR2 SNTAGT. Trimming cost V 5 bases and J 3 bases, with 16 bases left between them. The CDR3 coding sequence is TGTGCCAGCAGTCCAACACCGAGTCCCTACACCGGGGAGCTGTTTTTT. Translation: CASSPTPSPYTGELFF.

The chain recombines TRBV9 with TRBJ2-2; 8 bases fit TRBD1. Germline loops: CDR1 SGDLS, CDR2 YYNGEE. The CDR3 totals 13 residues. The trim removed 7 bases at V and 4 bases at J, leaving 3 bases unmatched. The CDR3: CASGQGFTGELFF. For the CDR3, the DNA is TGTGCCAGCGGACAGGGATTCACCGGGGAGCTGTTTTTT.